Each of the 21 T cell receptor beta chains below was sequenced from the same sample in a study of technical replicates of blood from a handful of donors. Clones were read by immunoSEQ multiplex PCR, and TCRdb kept only the in-frame ones, dropping some. The table has around 67,000 clones, approximately 92% seen once. Sequencing used T cells isolated from PBMCs. The receptors originated from a human donor in good health.

The rearrangement joins TRBV2 to TRBJ2-5; 9 positions agree with TRBD1. Germline CDR1 SNHLY, CDR2 FYNNEI. Germline trimming cut 7 bases from V and 5 bases from J; bases unmatched to any gene: 5. The length of the CDR3 is 13 residues. The CDR3 DNA reads as TGTGCCAGCACCACAGGGGGCTGGGAGACCCAGTACTTC. Protein: CASTTGGWETQYF.

This chain uses TRBV29-1 with TRBJ1-2; D unclear. Germline V lookup: CDR1 SQVTM, CDR2 ANQGSEA. The CDR3 is 11 amino acids. Trimming took 7 bases from V and 2 from J, leaving 8 bases between them. The CDR3 DNA is TGCAGCGCCACAGACAACTATGGCTACACCTTC. Translated: CSATDNYGYTF.

The J gene is TRBJ2-3, the V gene TRBV9; TRBD2 aligns across 9 bases. The V gene end was trimmed by 0 bases and the J gene end by 2 bases; junction bases not matched to a gene: 7. Germline CDR1 is SGDLS and CDR2 is YYNGEE. The CDR3 covers 17 residues. CDR3 in amino acids: CASSVESAGGFTDTQYF. CDR3 sequence (DNA): TGTGCCAGCAGCGTAGAGTCTGCGGGAGGGTTCACAGATACGCAGTATTTT.

CDR3 DNA: TGCGCCAGCAGCCACGGACTAGGGGACGAGCAGTACTTC. Its translation is CASSHGLGDEQYF. The chain combines TRBV4-3 with TRBJ2-7; 7 nucleotides agree with TRBD2. This CDR3 comprises 13 residues. The germline V gene encodes CDR1 LGHNA and CDR2 YSLEER. J lost 5 bases, V lost 3 bases, and 4 bases had no gene match.

This rearrangement joins TRBV9 to TRBJ2-5; the D gene is possibly TRBD2 (5 bases). CDR1 and CDR2 (germline): SGDLS, YYNGEE. This CDR3 is built from 16 residues. Trimming pared 0 bases from V and 2 bases from J, leaving 14 bases between. The CDR3 protein is CASSVGGGRIQETQYF. The CDR3, as DNA: TGTGCCAGCAGCGTAGGTGGAGGCCGAATTCAAGAGACCCAGTACTTC.

This chain's CDR3 is CASSGTGGTDTQYF. CDR3 DNA sequence: TGTGCCAGCTCGGGGACAGGGGGCACAGATACGCAGTATTTT. The V and J genes are TRBV6-5 and TRBJ2-3, with 10 bases fitting TRBD1. The CDR3 has 14 amino acids. Germline V gives CDR1 MNHEY, CDR2 SVGAGI. V gave up 8 bases and J gave up 1 base; unmatched junction bases: 3.

The chain couples TRBV10-1 to TRBJ2-7; 7 positions agree with TRBD2. CDR3 size: 14 residues. Germline loops: CDR1 WNHNN, CDR2 SYGVQD (reference sequence). Losses at the gene ends were 4 bases for V and 2 bases for J; bases not matched to a gene: 5. This chain's CDR3 is CASSVREAPYEQYF. The CDR3 DNA sequence: TGCGCCAGCAGTGTACGGGAGGCCCCCTACGAGCAGTACTTC.

V usage is TRBV11-2 and J usage is TRBJ2-6; 9 nucleotides align to TRBD1. CDR1 and CDR2 (germline): SGHAT, FQNNGV. After removal of 5 bases from V and 2 bases from J, the junction contained 13 bases not matched to a gene. There are 19 residues in the CDR3. The CDR3 loop is CASSAHRDRVPTGANVLTF. The CDR3 region has the DNA TGTGCCAGCAGCGCGCACCGGGACAGGGTACCCACTGGGGCCAACGTCCTGACTTTC.

The chain uses TRBV19 and TRBJ2-7; 10 bases match TRBD2. Unmatched junction bases numbered 0, after V lost 1 base and J lost 3 bases. Germline V CDR1 and CDR2: LNHDA, SQIVND (reference sequence). The length of the CDR3 is 14 residues. The CDR3 here is CASSIASGSYEQYF. The CDR3 DNA reads as TGTGCCAGTAGTATAGCTAGCGGGAGCTACGAGCAGTACTTC.

The chain employs TRBV5-6 and TRBJ1-4; D is ambiguous. Germline V gives CDR1 SGHDT, CDR2 YYEEEE. The CDR3 covers 15 residues. Trimming stripped 1 base from V and 0 bases from J, with 7 bases between. In nucleotides, the CDR3 is TGTGCCAGCAGCTTGATTGGGCCAACTAATGAAAAACTGTTTTTT. This translates into CASSLIGPTNEKLFF.

This clone was observed once. CDR3 coding DNA: TGCAGCGTTGGGGGGGATAGCGGCAACACCGGGGAGCTGTTTTTT. It encodes CSVGGDSGNTGELFF. The rearrangement links TRBV29-1 to TRBJ2-2; possibly TRBD2 for D (6 bases). Trimming removed 4 bases at V and 2 bases at J, with 14 bases between. Germline values: CDR1 SQVTM, CDR2 ANQGSEA. This CDR3 spans 15 amino acids.

The genes are TRBV10-1 and TRBJ2-1; TRBD2 matches 7 bases. The CDR3 loop spans 19 amino acids. J was trimmed by 7 bases and V by 0 bases; bases with no gene match: 18. The germline V gene encodes CDR1 WNHNN and CDR2 SYGVQD (reference sequence). CDR3 nucleotide sequence: TGCGCCAGCAGTGAGTCTCATTCCGGAAGCGGGACGAGAAGGAATGAGCAGTTCTTC. It specifies CASSESHSGSGTRRNEQFF.

This clone showed up just once. This rearrangement joins TRBV2 to TRBJ2-7, with D possibly TRBD1 on 6 matching bases. CDR3 length equals 11 residues. Germline V gives CDR1 SNHLY, CDR2 FYNNEI. V lost 10 bases to trimming and J lost 6 bases, with 13 bases between them. The CDR3 sequence is CANRVTGEQYF. For the CDR3, the DNA is TGTGCCAACAGGGTAACGGGCGAGCAGTACTTC.

The DNA for the CDR3 is TGTGCCAGCAGCCACGGACAGGGTATCTACGAGCAGTACTTC. It is translated as CASSHGQGIYEQYF. The chain couples TRBV14 to TRBJ2-7; 8 bases line up with TRBD1. CDR1 SGHDN and CDR2 FVKESK come from the germline V gene. J lost 3 bases, V lost 3 bases, and 4 bases had no gene match. This CDR3 contains 14 residues.

The V gene is TRBV7-3, the J gene TRBJ1-3; no definite D call. The CDR3 runs 17 residues. Per germline, CDR1 SGHTA and CDR2 FQGTGA. Trimming left V 5 bases short and J 4 bases short, with 21 bases between. The CDR3 DNA reads TGTGCCAGCAGCCCTATGCCCCGGGAAATGCAGGGAAACACCATATATTTT. Protein sequence: CASSPMPREMQGNTIYF.

The CDR3 DNA follows: TGTGCCAGCAGCGGTGAAAGGGGGAACATTCAGTACTTC. It specifies CASSGERGNIQYF. V and J are TRBV9 and TRBJ2-4; D is perhaps TRBD1 (6 bases). The CDR3 has 13 residues. CDR1 SGDLS and CDR2 YYNGEE come from the germline V gene. V was pared by 3 bases and J by 7 bases, with 11 bases between.

The chain joins TRBV14 to TRBJ2-1, with D perhaps TRBD2 (5 bases). Per the germline V gene, CDR1 is SGHDN and CDR2 is FVKESK. The V and J ends lost 0 bases and 1 base respectively, with 13 bases between them. CDR3 length: 17 amino acids. The CDR3: CASSQDRGPLSYNEQFF. The CDR3, as DNA: TGTGCCAGCAGCCAAGATAGAGGGCCTTTATCCTACAATGAGCAGTTCTTC.

The chain is built from TRBV28 and TRBJ1-1; a possible D gene is TRBD1 (6 bases). The V gene's germline CDR1 is MDHEN and CDR2 SYDVKM. This CDR3 contains 15 residues. Trimming took 6 bases from V and 4 from J, leaving 18 bases between them. DNA of the CDR3: TGTGCCAGCAGGGGCAGGGGCACAGTCGGCACTGAAGCTTTCTTT. Protein sequence: CASRGRGTVGTEAFF.

The J gene is TRBJ2-5, the V gene TRBV28, with a possible D match to TRBD2 (6 bases). The V gene's germline CDR1 is MDHEN and CDR2 SYDVKM. Trimming pared 2 bases from V and 5 bases from J, leaving 18 bases between. The length of the CDR3 is 16 residues. CDR3 nucleotides: TGTGCCAGCAGTTTAATTGTCGGGGGACCAGGCGAGACCCAGTACTTC. Translating gives CASSLIVGGPGETQYF.

V and J are TRBV2 and TRBJ1-1, with TRBD1 matching over 7 bases. Per the germline V gene, CDR1 is SNHLY and CDR2 is FYNNEI. The length of the CDR3 is 15 residues. The junction had 6 bases not matched to a gene; V was cut back by 4 bases and J by 1 base. The CDR3 region has the DNA TGTGCCAGCAGTGTCCGACAGGGAACGAACACTGAAGCTTTCTTT. This gives the protein CASSVRQGTNTEAFF.

The rearrangement links TRBV6-5 to TRBJ1-1; possible D gene TRBD1, 5 bases. Trimming left V 5 bases short and J 0 bases short, with 10 bases between. The length of the CDR3 is 14 residues. Germline CDR1 is MNHEY and CDR2 is SVGAGI. The DNA of the CDR3 is TGTGCCAGCAGTCAGGGAAACTTGAACACTGAAGCTTTCTTT. This gives the protein CASSQGNLNTEAFF.